This T cell receptor (beta chain) is from a study of blood T cell repertoires in COVID-19. Clones were read by immunoSEQ multiplex PCR, and TCRdb kept only the in-frame ones, dropping some. The table shows around 60,000 clones, with about 80% occurring only once. Germline CDR1 is SGHDT and CDR2 is YYEEEE. V lost 1 base and J lost 1, with 8 bases in between. The CDR3 runs 14 residues. The genes are TRBV5-6 and TRBJ1-2, with D possibly TRBD1 on 6 matching bases. The TCR comes from a man in his forties or fifties with COVID-19, enrolled during active disease. The sample taken for sequencing was peripheral blood. The CDR3 coding sequence is TGTGCCAGCAGCTTGAGGGGGATTAACTATGGCTACACCTTC. This gives the protein CASSLRGINYGYTF.